These 29 T cell receptor beta chains were sequenced from one sample in a study of blood T cell repertoires in COVID-19 (dated by TCRdb to 2018 to 2020). Library generation was performed with the immunoSEQ multiplex PCR assay. As stored in TCRdb, this immuneACCESS dataset retains in-frame rearrangements with V and J assigned. A fraction of the clones does not appear; measured against another copy, unresolved V genes explain less than half of the discrepancy, and the remainder lacks a known reason. In this sample the table shows about 230,000 clones, 85% to 90% of which occur a single time. Clones ranked in the top ten supply 11% of the sample. Sequences were obtained from peripheral blood. These receptors originate from a man aged 45-65 years with COVID-19, enrolled during active disease.

This clone was recorded only once. This sequence joins TRBV7-2 and TRBJ1-1, with D possibly being TRBD1 (6 bases). The CDR3 covers 16 residues. Between the trimmed V and J ends, which lost 4 bases and 0 bases, there was a span of 15 bases. The germline gives CDR1 SGHTA, CDR2 FQGNSA. For the CDR3, the DNA is TGTGCCAGCAGCTCGACAGGACGCACCTTGAACACTGAAGCTTTCTTT. Translation gives CASSSTGRTLNTEAFF.

This clone was counted a few times. V and J are TRBV11-2 and TRBJ1-2, with 9 bases fitting TRBD1. Germline V gene data show CDR1 as SGHAT and CDR2 as FQNNGV. The V and J ends lost 5 bases and 3 bases, in that order; junction bases with no gene match: 7. The CDR3 runs 15 residues. CDR3 residues: CASSHYRGRDYGYTF. The CDR3 DNA reads as TGTGCCAGCAGCCACTACAGGGGGCGCGACTATGGCTACACCTTC.

The chain is built from TRBV28 and TRBJ2-7; D is possibly TRBD2 (6 bases). This CDR3 region has 14 residues. Germline V gene data show CDR1 as MDHEN and CDR2 as SYDVKM. With 7 bases removed from V and 2 bases from J, the gap between germline ends came to 15 bases. CDR3 nucleotide sequence: TGTGCCAGCAACCAACTAGCCATCCCCTACGAGCAGTACTTC. It encodes CASNQLAIPYEQYF.

In DNA, the CDR3 is TGTGCCAGCAGTCCCGCCGGGACAGGGGGCGACTCACCCCTCCACTTT. This codes for CASSPAGTGGDSPLHF. This chain joins TRBV6-2 or TRBV6-3 and TRBJ1-6; 12 bases align to TRBD1. V lost 5 bases, J lost 10 bases, and 9 bases stayed unmatched. The length of the CDR3 is 16 residues. Germline V gives CDR1 MNHEY, CDR2 SVGEGT.

The chain carries TRBV30 and TRBJ1-5; D perhaps matches TRBD1 (5 bases). Germline V gene sequence: CDR1 GTSNPN, CDR2 SVGIG (reference sequence). Trimming shortened V by 2 bases and J by 2 bases, and 19 bases separated the two germline ends. The CDR3 runs to 17 residues. CDR3 nucleotides: TGTGCCTGGAGTCCACGGGAGGGGATGGGAGGCAATCAGCCCCAGCATTTT. Translation: CAWSPREGMGGNQPQHF.

V is TRBV19 and J is TRBJ1-2, with 7 nucleotides matching TRBD1. The V gene end was trimmed by 5 bases and the J gene end by 1 base; junction bases not matched to a gene: 16. CDR1 is LNHDA, CDR2 SQIVND, per germline (reference sequence). The CDR3 is made up of 18 amino acids. The CDR3 reads CASSRHTDGGTDNYGYTF. DNA for the CDR3: TGTGCCAGTAGTCGCCACACCGATGGGGGGACAGATAACTATGGCTACACCTTC.

The chain employs TRBV27 and TRBJ1-5; a possible D gene is TRBD1 (6 bases). Trimming stripped 6 bases from V and 6 bases from J, with 15 bases between. The CDR3 contains 14 residues. The germline CDR1 and CDR2 sequences are MNHEY and SMNVEV (reference sequence). CDR3 DNA sequence: TGTGCCAGCAGACCCGGGACAACCGCTCAGCCCCAGCATTTT. This translates into CASRPGTTAQPQHF.

The rearrangement uses TRBV2 and TRBJ1-2; TRBD1 matches at 9 bases. Germline V CDR1 and CDR2: SNHLY, FYNNEI. The CDR3 runs 15 residues. J lost 4 bases, V lost 6 bases, and 9 bases had no gene match. The CDR3 protein is CASRDTATGGYGYTF. CDR3 coding DNA: TGTGCCAGCAGGGATACGGCGACAGGGGGCTATGGCTACACCTTC.

The chain links TRBV29-1 to TRBJ2-7; 15 bases fit TRBD2. The CDR3 runs to 14 residues. Per the germline V gene, CDR1 is SQVTM and CDR2 is ANQGSEA. The V gene end was trimmed by 7 bases and the J gene end by 6 bases; junction bases not matched to a gene: 7. CDR3 in amino acids: CSAGLAGGPSEQYF. The CDR3 bases are TGCAGCGCTGGACTAGCGGGGGGGCCTAGCGAGCAGTACTTC.

The gene calls are TRBV7-2 and TRBJ2-2; 13 nucleotides match TRBD2. With 5 bases clipped from V and 7 bases from J, the junction kept 4 bases outside the gene matches. The CDR3 extends over 15 amino acids. Germline CDR1 and CDR2: SGHTA and FQGNSA. The CDR3, as DNA: TGTGCCAGCAGCGAAACTAGCGGGGGGGTCGGGGAGCTGTTTTTT. This translates into CASSETSGGVGELFF.

The chain recombines TRBV5-6 with TRBJ1-2, with D possibly matching TRBD1 (5 bases). The CDR3 sequence is 16 residues long. Germline-derived CDR1 and CDR2 are SGHDT and YYEEEE. Trimming took off 0 bases at V and 8 bases at J, with 20 bases between the two ends. CDR3 coding DNA: TGTGCCAGCAGCTTGGAAAGTACAGGCGTTCAAGGGGGCTACACCTTC. Residues: CASSLESTGVQGGYTF.

In its sample, this clone was seen once. DNA of the CDR3: TGTGCCAGCAGGGAGAACTACGAGCAGTACTTC. Protein product: CASRENYEQYF. This chain connects TRBV6-4 to TRBJ2-7, with D unresolved. The V and J ends lost 6 bases and 3 bases respectively, with 6 bases between them. In germline, CDR1 is MRHNA, CDR2 SNTAGT. The CDR3 spans 11 residues.

This chain uses TRBV29-1 with TRBJ2-2; 11 nucleotides match TRBD1. Looked up from germline, CDR1 is SQVTM and CDR2 is ANQGSEA. The CDR3 is 15 amino acids. V lost 3 bases and J lost 8; bases outside the gene matches: 8. The CDR3 region has the DNA TGCAGCGTTGATAGCGGGACAGGGGGTGCGGGGGAGCTGTTTTTT. Translated: CSVDSGTGGAGELFF.

The gene calls are TRBV9 and TRBJ2-2; a possible D gene is TRBD1 (5 bases). The CDR3 is 16 residues long. Trimming stripped 1 base from V and 5 bases from J, with 15 bases between. Germline V gene lookup returns CDR1 SGDLS and CDR2 YYNGEE. CDR3 coding DNA: TGTGCCAGCAGCGTATTTAGCAACACAGGAACCGGGGAGCTGTTTTTT. This codes for CASSVFSNTGTGELFF.

The genes are TRBV7-2 and TRBJ2-7; 7 bases agree with TRBD2. Germline-derived CDR1 and CDR2 are SGHTA and FQGNSA. Trimming took 1 base from V and 1 from J; bases not matched to a gene: 7. CDR3 size: 16 residues. The CDR3 region is CASSLVGAGNSYEQYF. CDR3 coding DNA: TGTGCCAGCAGCTTAGTAGGAGCGGGGAATTCCTACGAGCAGTACTTC.

The rearrangement links TRBV19 to TRBJ1-5; no reliable D call. The germline CDR1 and CDR2 sequences are LNHDA and SQIVND (reference sequence). This CDR3 has 13 residues. V was cut by 4 bases and J by 5 bases, with 9 bases left in between. This chain's CDR3 is CASSTLPDQPQHF. In DNA, the CDR3 is TGTGCCAGTAGTACCCTACCCGATCAGCCCCAGCATTTT. The variable domain in full, with the rest retrieved from reference TRBV19 and TRBJ1-5, is DGGITQSPKYLFRKEGQNVTLSCEQNLNHDAMYWYRQDPGQGLRLIYYSQIVNDFQKGDIAEGYSVSREKKESFPLTVTSAQKNPTAFYLCASSTLPDQPQHFGDGTRLSIL.

The chain uses TRBV7-3 and TRBJ2-7, with TRBD1 matching 7 bases. This CDR3 spans 14 amino acids. Germline V gene lookup returns CDR1 SGHTA and CDR2 FQGTGA. Unmatched junction bases numbered 7, after V lost 2 bases and J lost 6 bases. CDR3 loop: CASSLSQGVAEQYF. The DNA of the CDR3 is TGTGCCAGCAGCTTATCTCAGGGGGTCGCCGAGCAGTACTTC.

J is TRBJ2-2 and V is TRBV5-1; D is ambiguous. Trimming cost V 5 bases and J 7 bases, with 9 bases left between them. The CDR3 totals 12 residues. The germline CDR1 and CDR2 sequences are SGHRS and YFSETQ. CDR3 DNA: TGCGCCAGCAGGCCCCTGAGCGGGGAGCTGTTTTTT. It is translated as CASRPLSGELFF. Using reference TRBV5-1 and TRBJ2-2 for the parts outside the CDR3, the full variable domain is KAGVTQTPRYLIKTRGQQVTLSCSPISGHRSVSWYQQTPGQGLQFLFEYFSETQRNKGNFPGRFSGRQFSNSRSEMNVSTLELGDSALYLCASRPLSGELFFGEGSRLTVL.

CDR3 nucleotides: TGTGCCAGCAGCGGGACTTCTAAAGAGACCCAGTACTTC. This gives the protein CASSGTSKETQYF. The rearrangement links TRBV6-2 or TRBV6-3 to TRBJ2-5; possible D gene TRBD2, 6 bases. CDR1 and CDR2 (germline): MNHEY, SVGEGT. Trimming left V 6 bases short and J 3 bases short, with 11 bases between. The CDR3 length is 13 residues.

As for this clone: Other DNA sequences in this specimen translate into the identical CDR3. This rearrangement joins TRBV6-5 to TRBJ1-1; 8 bases agree with TRBD1. V lost 6 bases, J lost 3 bases, and 6 bases stayed unmatched. Looked up from germline, CDR1 is MNHEY and CDR2 is SVGAGI. CDR3 length: 14 residues. CDR3 protein: CASSRQGSDTEAFF. The CDR3 DNA sequence: TGTGCCAGCAGCCGACAGGGGAGCGACACTGAAGCTTTCTTT.

The rearrangement links TRBV21-1 to TRBJ1-5; the table assigns TRBD1, which was not confirmed against the DNA. TRBV21-1 is shown as a pseudogene. The CDR3 has 16 amino acids. The CDR3 region is CASSKGRQTNNQPQHF. CDR3 bases: TGTGCCAGCAGCAAAGGGCGACAGACAAACAATCAGCCCCAGCATTTT.

The V call is TRBV6-5, the J call TRBJ1-2; no definite D call. The germline gives CDR1 MNHEY, CDR2 SVGAGI. CDR3 length: 15 residues. V lost 8 bases and J lost 4, with 20 bases in between. CDR3 loop: CASPKDGPAVYGYTF. CDR3 in DNA: TGTGCCAGCCCGAAAGATGGGCCGGCTGTCTATGGCTACACCTTC.

The chain combines TRBV7-4 with TRBJ1-2, with D unclear. Trimming removed 3 bases at V and 3 bases at J, with 8 bases between. The germline gives CDR1 SGHVT, CDR2 SQSDAQ. The CDR3 covers 13 residues. CDR3 in amino acids: CASSLITDYGYTF. Written as DNA, the CDR3 is TGTGCCAGCAGCTTGATAACGGACTATGGCTACACCTTC.

The genes are TRBV19 and TRBJ2-3, with TRBD1 matching 9 bases. The CDR3 contains 15 residues. The J segment lost 0 bases and the V segment lost 6 bases, leaving 4 bases of the junction unmatched. Looked up from germline, CDR1 is LNHDA and CDR2 is SQIVND (reference sequence). Here the CDR3 reads CASRDRGTSTDTQYF. The CDR3 bases are TGTGCCAGTAGAGACAGGGGGACTAGCACAGATACGCAGTATTTT.

This clone was seen a few times. V is TRBV4-2 and J is TRBJ2-5, with 13 bases identical to TRBD2. CDR1 and CDR2 from the germline V gene are LGHNA and YNFKEQ. With 3 bases clipped from V and 5 bases from J, the junction kept 6 bases outside the gene matches. The CDR3 consists of 16 residues. Here the CDR3 DNA reads TGTGCCAGCAGCCAGGGGACTAGCGGGGATGGGGAGACCCAGTACTTC. It is translated as CASSQGTSGDGETQYF.

The chain has TRBV11-1 and TRBJ2-7, with D possibly matching TRBD1 (6 bases). V shed 1 base and J shed 1 base, with 14 bases lying between them. The CDR3 has 16 residues. Looked up from germline, CDR1 is SGHAT and CDR2 is FQDESV (reference sequence). CDR3 protein: CASSLGGAGESYEQYF. CDR3 DNA sequence: TGTGCCAGCAGCTTAGGTGGGGCAGGGGAATCCTACGAGCAGTACTTC.

The CDR3 DNA reads TGTGCCATCAGTGAGAAAGGGACAGGTTTAAACACTGAAGCTTTCTTT. It codes for CAISEKGTGLNTEAFF. This chain uses TRBV10-3 with TRBJ1-1; 8 bases align to TRBD1. CDR1 and CDR2 (germline): ENHRY, SYGVKD. V lost 2 bases and J lost 2; bases outside the gene matches: 7. The length of the CDR3 is 16 residues.

The CDR3 nucleotides read TGTGCCAGCAGTTTATCGGGCTCTCAGGGGGGTGGACCCCTCCACTTT. Amino acid sequence: CASSLSGSQGGGPLHF. The rearrangement uses TRBV27 and TRBJ1-6, with TRBD1 matching 7 bases. Germline V lookup: CDR1 MNHEY, CDR2 SMNVEV (reference sequence). J gave up 12 bases and V 0 bases, and 11 bases lay outside the gene matches. The CDR3 spans 16 residues.

This chain links TRBV6-2 or TRBV6-3 with TRBJ1-4, with D hard to call. Trimming shortened V by 2 bases and J by 8 bases, and 15 bases separated the two germline ends. Per germline, CDR1 MNHEY and CDR2 SVGEGT. The CDR3 runs to 15 residues. CDR3 in amino acids: CASSYGYSSEEKLFF. DNA of the CDR3: TGTGCCAGCAGTTACGGTTACAGCTCGGAAGAAAAACTGTTTTTT.